This is a list of T cell receptor beta chains from one sample in a study of T cells in Graves' hyperthyroidism and ophthalmopathy. TCRdb recomputed calls from the multiplex PCR reads with MiXCR, one row per CDR3 protein. The profile shows about 200,000 distinct CDR3 sequences, roughly 17% of them singletons. Sequencing was performed on blood. The receptors derive from a woman aged 45 to 65 with Graves' hyperthyroidism. Both conserved end residues are part of each CDR3. The D gene is left open where the match is weak. Only part of the rows carry a size: once, few, many, or a class if the clone is expanded.

cdr3_nt cdr3_aa v_call clone_size d_call j_call
TGTGCCAGTAGCTCGGCGGGCGGGAGAACTGAGCAGTTCTTC CASSSAGGRTEQFF TRBV19 NA TRBD2 TRBJ2-1
TGTGCCAGCAGTCCCCTAGGAGGATATAGCAATCAGCCCCAGCATTTT CASSPLGGYSNQPQHF TRBV12-3/TRBV12-4 many NA TRBJ1-5
TGCAGTGTTCCCTTTAAGCGGGGGGCTAACGAGCAGTACTTC CSVPFKRGANEQYF TRBV20-1 NA TRBD2 TRBJ2-7
TGTGCCAGCAGTTTCCGCCGGGACTCGACGAGCTCCTACGAGCAGTACTTC CASSFRRDSTSSYEQYF TRBV27 many NA TRBJ2-7
TGTGCCATCGGGACGGTGTACAATGAGCAGTTCTTC CAIGTVYNEQFF TRBV10-3 many NA TRBJ2-1
TGCGCCAGCACCACCAGACAGGGCCACTACGAGCAGTACTTC CASTTRQGHYEQYF TRBV5-1 many TRBD1 TRBJ2-7
TGCAGCGTTACGACAGGGGCTGGTGGCTACACCTTC CSVTTGAGGYTF TRBV29-1 many TRBD1 TRBJ1-2
TGTGCCAGCAGTTGGGACAGGGCCTCCTACGAGCAGTACTTC CASSWDRASYEQYF TRBV27 many TRBD1 TRBJ2-7
TGTGCCACCAGCATAGAGGTGGCTACCGAGCAGTACTTC CATSIEVATEQYF TRBV15 many NA TRBJ2-7
TGTGCCAGCAGTGGACAACTAGCGGGAGCTCTCGAGCAGTACTTC CASSGQLAGALEQYF TRBV28 many TRBD2 TRBJ2-7
TGCAGTGCTAGTCTCCTAAGCCGGGACAGGCCCACAGATACGCAGTATTTT CSASLLSRDRPTDTQYF TRBV20-1 many TRBD1 TRBJ2-3
TGCAGTGCTATGGACAGTTACTTACAAGAGACCCGGTACTTC CSAMDSYLQETRYF TRBV20-1 NA NA TRBJ2-5
TGTGCCAGCAGTGAAATGACTAGCGGGCCCACCGGGGAGCTGTTTTTT CASSEMTSGPTGELFF TRBV6-1 NA TRBD2 TRBJ2-2
TGCAGTGCTAGACCCACTCGGGGGATCGAGACCCAGTACTTC CSARPTRGIETQYF TRBV20-1 NA NA TRBJ2-5
TGCGCCAGCCGCCGAGACCACTTAGGCAGGGTGATAAAGGACACTGAAGCTTTCTTT CASRRDHLGRVIKDTEAFF TRBV5-1 many NA TRBJ1-1
TGTGCCAGCAGCCAACAGCGGACTAGCGGGAGGAGTCCCTACAATGAGCAGTTCTTC CASSQQRTSGRSPYNEQFF TRBV14 NA TRBD2 TRBJ2-1
TGTGCCAGCAGTCCCGGGTCTTTCTCTGGAAACACCATATATTTT CASSPGSFSGNTIYF TRBV6-1 many NA TRBJ1-3
TGTGCCAGCAGCGGCGCTAGGGACCCCTCCTATGGCTACACCTTC CASSGARDPSYGYTF TRBV7-8 NA NA TRBJ1-2
TGTGCCAGCACCCCTGACTACTCCTACGAGCAGTACTTC CASTPDYSYEQYF TRBV7-9 many NA TRBJ2-7
TGTGCCACCAGTGAATTTAGGAGCGAGACCCAGTACTTC CATSEFRSETQYF TRBV24-1 NA NA TRBJ2-5
TGTGCCAGCTCACCGGAGGACAGGCCCTATGGCTACACCTTC CASSPEDRPYGYTF TRBV18 many TRBD1 TRBJ1-2
TGCAGTGCAAATACGGGACAGCGACAAGAGACCCAGTACTTC CSANTGQRQETQYF TRBV20-1 many TRBD1 TRBJ2-5
TGTGCCAGCAGCTTAGGGACAGGGAGAAACACAGATACGCAGTATTTT CASSLGTGRNTDTQYF TRBV11-2 many TRBD1 TRBJ2-3
TGTGCCAGCAGCCAAGATCTGGCCGGAATCTATGGCTACACCTTC CASSQDLAGIYGYTF TRBV14 NA NA TRBJ1-2
TGTGCCAGCGGCTACTCGTCAGTAGATGGGGCCAAAAACATTCAGTACTTC CASGYSSVDGAKNIQYF TRBV6-5 NA NA TRBJ2-4
TGTGCCACCTCGGGGGTTCAGGGCACGAGTCAGCCCCAGCATTTT CATSGVQGTSQPQHF TRBV27 NA NA TRBJ1-5
TGTGCCAGCAGCCGACTAGCGGGTTCCCCAGATACGCAGTATTTT CASSRLAGSPDTQYF TRBV28 few TRBD2 TRBJ2-3
TGTGCCAGCGCAAGAGGGACTGAAGCTTTCTTT CASARGTEAFF TRBV6-1 many NA TRBJ1-1
TGTGCCAGCAGGAGCTTCACGCGGACTAGCGGGAGGGCCTACAATGAGCAGTTCTTC CASRSFTRTSGRAYNEQFF TRBV11-2 many TRBD2 TRBJ2-1
TGTGCCAGCAGCCCGACGGGAGGGAACACCGGGGAGCTGCTTTTT CASSPTGGNTGELLF TRBV7-9 few TRBD2 TRBJ2-2
TGTGCCAGCATCAGGGGCCCTCATACTGAAGCTTTCTTT CASIRGPHTEAFF TRBV28 many NA TRBJ1-1
TGTGCCAGCAGTGCACGACAGGTCGTGGGGAGGAAGCCCCAGCATTTT CASSARQVVGRKPQHF TRBV28 many NA TRBJ1-5
TGCGCCAGCAGCTTGGGGCCACTAGCGGGAGATATCAATGAGCAGTTCTTC CASSLGPLAGDINEQFF TRBV5-1 NA TRBD2 TRBJ2-1
TGTGCCTGGATTAGGGACTGGAGCACAGATACGCAGTATTTT CAWIRDWSTDTQYF TRBV30 NA NA TRBJ2-3
TGCAGTGCTGGTAGCGGGAGGAGTCCCTACAATGAGCAGTTCTTC CSAGSGRSPYNEQFF TRBV20-1 NA TRBD2 TRBJ2-1
TGTGCCAGCAGCGCTGGGACTAGCCCCACAGATACGCAGTATTTT CASSAGTSPTDTQYF TRBV12-3/TRBV12-4 many TRBD2 TRBJ2-3
TGTGCCAGCAGCCAAGATTCGGGGACTAGAATATACAATGAGCAGTTCTTC CASSQDSGTRIYNEQFF TRBV3-1 many TRBD2 TRBJ2-1
TGTGCCAGCAGCTTATTGCCCGGCCCAGGGGAGACCCAGTACTTC CASSLLPGPGETQYF TRBV11-3 many NA TRBJ2-5
TGTGCCAGCAGCCAAGATCGCCCCACGAACAGGAGAAACTATGGCTACACCTTC CASSQDRPTNRRNYGYTF TRBV28 few NA TRBJ1-2
TGTGCCAGCAGCCAAGATTCGCGCTCCACGGGGGAGCAGTACTTC CASSQDSRSTGEQYF TRBV14 NA NA TRBJ2-7
TGCAGTGCTAGAGTGTGGAAGACGACGAACACTGAAGCTTTCTTT CSARVWKTTNTEAFF TRBV20-1 many NA TRBJ1-1
TGTGCCAGCAGTTTAGGTGTGGGGGGGGGATTTGGCTACACCTTC CASSLGVGGGFGYTF TRBV12-3/TRBV12-4 many NA TRBJ1-2
TGTGCCAGCAGTTACTCTAGCGCGTTAACCTACAATGAGCAGTTCTTC CASSYSSALTYNEQFF TRBV6-6 many NA TRBJ2-1
TGTGCCAGCAGCTTAGTGTGGGGAACCGGGGAGCTGTTTTTT CASSLVWGTGELFF TRBV7-2 many NA TRBJ2-2
TGTGCCACCAGTGCCACTAGCGGGAGGAGTCCCTACAATGAGCAGTTCTTC CATSATSGRSPYNEQFF TRBV24-1 few TRBD2 TRBJ2-1
TGCAGTGCTCCTCCGACAGGTCGCCCTAATTCACCCCTCCACTTT CSAPPTGRPNSPLHF TRBV20-1 few NA TRBJ1-6
TGTGCCAGCAGTTCCCTAACAGGGGCAACTAATGAAAAACTGTTTTTT CASSSLTGATNEKLFF TRBV28 many TRBD1 TRBJ1-4
TGTGCCAGCAGTTCACCGGGACAGGGAGCACCCCTCCACTTT CASSSPGQGAPLHF TRBV6-1 few TRBD1 TRBJ1-6
TGTGCCAGCAGCTTCCCGTCTGGACAGGGGACGGTTGGCTACACCTTC CASSFPSGQGTVGYTF TRBV7-2 many TRBD1 TRBJ1-2
TGCAGCGTTGAGAAGGCACAGAACACTGAAGCTTTCTTT CSVEKAQNTEAFF TRBV29-1 few NA TRBJ1-1
TGTGCCAGCAGGCCGGGACAGGATTTTCCTGGGGCCAACGTCCTGACTTTC CASRPGQDFPGANVLTF TRBV6-1 few TRBD1 TRBJ2-6
TGTGCTAGTGGTACGGGACAGGGCAACACCGGGGAGCTGTTTTTT CASGTGQGNTGELFF TRBV12-5 NA TRBD1 TRBJ2-2
TGTGCCAGCAGTGAAGGGACAGGGGGCGAAGGTGAAAAACTGTTTTTT CASSEGTGGEGEKLFF TRBV5-8 NA TRBD1 TRBJ1-4
TGTGCCATCACAAAACAGGGGGTTAGGGAGCAGTTCTTC CAITKQGVREQFF TRBV2 many TRBD1 TRBJ2-1
TGTGCCAGTAGCGTCACCCCCGGGAGGACCTACGAGCAGTACTTC CASSVTPGRTYEQYF TRBV19 few TRBD2 TRBJ2-7